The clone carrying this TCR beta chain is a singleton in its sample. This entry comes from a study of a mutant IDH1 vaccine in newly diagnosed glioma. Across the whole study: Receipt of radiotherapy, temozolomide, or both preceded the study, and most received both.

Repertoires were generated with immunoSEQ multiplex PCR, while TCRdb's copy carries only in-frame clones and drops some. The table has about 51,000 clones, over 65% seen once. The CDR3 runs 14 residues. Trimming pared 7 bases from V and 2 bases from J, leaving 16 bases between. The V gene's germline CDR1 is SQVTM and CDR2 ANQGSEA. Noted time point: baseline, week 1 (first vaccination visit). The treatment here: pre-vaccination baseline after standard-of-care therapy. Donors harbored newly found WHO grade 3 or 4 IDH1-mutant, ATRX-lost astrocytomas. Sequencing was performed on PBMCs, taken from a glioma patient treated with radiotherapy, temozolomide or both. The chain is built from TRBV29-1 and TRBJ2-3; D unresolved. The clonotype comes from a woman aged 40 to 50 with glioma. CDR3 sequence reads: CSGRARVLTDTQYF. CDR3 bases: TGCAGCGGTCGCGCCCGGGTCCTCACAGATACGCAGTATTTT.